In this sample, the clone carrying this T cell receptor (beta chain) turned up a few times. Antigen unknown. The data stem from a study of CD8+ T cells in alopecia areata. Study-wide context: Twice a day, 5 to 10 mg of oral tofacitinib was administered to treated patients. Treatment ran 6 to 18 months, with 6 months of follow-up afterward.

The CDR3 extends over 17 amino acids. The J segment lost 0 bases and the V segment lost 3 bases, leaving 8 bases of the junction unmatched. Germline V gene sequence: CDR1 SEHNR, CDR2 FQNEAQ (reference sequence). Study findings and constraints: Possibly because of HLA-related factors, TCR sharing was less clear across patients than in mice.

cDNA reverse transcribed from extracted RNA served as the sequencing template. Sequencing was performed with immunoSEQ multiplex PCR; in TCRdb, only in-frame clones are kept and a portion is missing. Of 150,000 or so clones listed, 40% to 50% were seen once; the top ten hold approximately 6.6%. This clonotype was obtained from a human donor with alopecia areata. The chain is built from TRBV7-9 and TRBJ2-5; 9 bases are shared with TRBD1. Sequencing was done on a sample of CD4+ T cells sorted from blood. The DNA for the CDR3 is TGTGCCAGCAGCTTGCGGAGAGGGACAGGGAACCAAGAGACCCAGTACTTC. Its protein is CASSLRRGTGNQETQYF.